The 23 T cell receptor beta chains below all came from one sample that was sequenced in a study of HIV-infected patients and healthy controls. Reverse transcription used roughly 450 ng RNA and constant-region primers for alpha and beta. Using multiplexing indices, alpha and beta chain libraries were generated apart by chain-specific third strand synthesis. TCRdb used MiXCR to reprocess the 5' RACE reads, holding one entry per CDR3 protein. The data contain roughly 3,500 distinct CDR3 sequences, 8% to 10% of them singletons. Roughly three months, about 14 weeks, into antiretroviral therapy, follow-up blood was collected. All unsorted peripheral T cells were captured because whole blood was used without fractionation. This material consisted of blood, taken during antiretroviral therapy. These receptors were taken from an adult with HIV infection.

V usage is TRBV6-5 and J usage is TRBJ1-2; TRBD1 matches at 8 bases. V lost 2 bases to trimming and J lost 7 bases; unmatched junction nucleotides: 15. CDR1 and CDR2 from the germline V gene are MNHEY and SVGAGI. There are 17 residues in the CDR3. The CDR3: CASSYGFGTGHVGGYTF. In nucleotides, the CDR3 is TGTGCCAGCAGTTACGGATTTGGGACAGGCCATGTAGGTGGCTACACCTTC.

This clonotype is medium-sized within its sample. The chain links TRBV12-3 or TRBV12-4 to TRBJ1-3, with a possible D match to TRBD1 (5 bases). The CDR3 has 16 amino acids. The V end was cut by 6 bases, the J end by 1 base, with 16 bases between. CDR3 protein: CASRLTGVGSGNTIYF. The DNA for the CDR3 is TGTGCCAGCAGGCTCACGGGGGTAGGGTCTGGAAACACCATATATTTT.

This clonotype came up many times. V usage is TRBV5-6 and J usage is TRBJ2-6, with D perhaps given as TRBD1 or TRBD2 (5 bases each). Germline V CDR1 and CDR2: SGHDT, YYEEEE. The length of the CDR3 is 13 residues. Trimming took 3 bases from V and 5 from J, leaving 6 bases between them. The CDR3 sequence is CASSWGRANVLTF. CDR3 nucleotide sequence: TGTGCCAGCAGCTGGGGGAGGGCCAACGTCCTGACTTTC.

Relative to its sample, this clonotype is medium-sized. The rearrangement uses TRBV7-6 and TRBJ2-5; D gene unclear. The germline gives CDR1 SGHVS, CDR2 FNYEAQ. CDR3 length: 15 amino acids. The V gene lost 1 base and the J gene lost 5 bases, with 14 bases spanning the gap. This chain's CDR3 is CASSLVGSSEETQYF. CDR3 bases: TGTGCCAGCAGCTTAGTGGGCTCGAGCGAGGAGACCCAGTACTTC.

This clonotype appeared many times. The genes are TRBV18 and TRBJ1-1; unclear D gene. Trimming stripped 2 bases from V and 0 bases from J, with 7 bases between. There are 14 residues in the CDR3. Germline CDR1 reads KGHSH; CDR2 reads LQKENI. This CDR3 reads CASSPRGVNTEAFF. The CDR3 DNA reads TGTGCCAGCTCACCAAGAGGCGTGAACACTGAAGCTTTCTTT.

By share, this clonotype ranks as medium-sized. For the CDR3, the DNA is TGTGCCAGCAGCCCGTGGGGGGGGACGAACACCGGGGAGCTGTTTTTT. The encoded protein is CASSPWGGTNTGELFF. The chain joins TRBV7-2 to TRBJ2-2, with 7 bases identical to TRBD2. CDR1 is SGHTA, CDR2 FQGNSA, per germline. J was trimmed by 0 bases and V by 5 bases; bases with no gene match: 6. CDR3 length: 16 residues.

J is TRBJ1-5 and V is TRBV6-2 or TRBV6-3; D unresolved. This CDR3 comprises 12 residues. Germline-derived CDR1 and CDR2 are MNHEY and SVGEGT. Trimming left V 2 bases short and J 4 bases short, with 3 bases between. In nucleotides, the CDR3 is TGTGCCAGCAGTTACGTAAATCAGCCCCAGCATTTT. Residues: CASSYVNQPQHF.

This clonotype was recorded many times. This chain joins TRBV12-3 or TRBV12-4 and TRBJ1-5; no firm D call. V gave up 6 bases and J gave up 0 bases, with 15 bases separating them. The CDR3 has 16 residues. The CDR3 loop is CASSPEMGYSNQPQHF. The CDR3 nucleotides are TGTGCCAGCAGCCCCGAAATGGGATATAGCAATCAGCCCCAGCATTTT.

This clonotype has at least ten counts. The chain carries TRBV20-1 and TRBJ2-3; weak D call: TRBD2 (6 bases). The CDR3 runs to 16 residues. V gave up 3 bases and J gave up 0 bases, with 16 bases separating them. The V gene's germline CDR1 is DFQATT and CDR2 SNEGSKA (reference sequence). The CDR3 DNA sequence: TGCAGTGCTAGTCCCGCGGGACTCTCTAGCACAGATACGCAGTATTTT. It encodes CSASPAGLSSTDTQYF.

A few counts support this clonotype. The chain links TRBV3-1 to TRBJ2-7; 10 bases agree with TRBD1. Per germline, CDR1 LGHDT and CDR2 YNNKEL (reference sequence). The length of the CDR3 is 13 residues. The CDR3 reads CASSPTGTGVPIV. The CDR3 nucleotides read TGTGCCAGCAGTCCTACCGGGACAGGGGTACCAATCGTC.

In its sample, this clonotype ranks as medium-sized. This sequence joins TRBV7-9 and TRBJ1-5; 8 bases match TRBD1. Unmatched junction bases numbered 5, after V lost 6 bases and J lost 1 base. This CDR3 is built from 15 residues. Germline lookup yields CDR1 SEHNR and CDR2 FQNEAQ (reference sequence). CDR3 sequence: CASSKQGASNQPQHF. CDR3 nucleotides: TGTGCCAGCAGTAAGCAGGGGGCGAGCAATCAGCCCCAGCATTTT. The full variable domain, its missing parts supplied by reference TRBV7-9 and TRBJ1-5, is DTGVSQNPRHKITKRGQNVTFRCDPISEHNRLYWYRQTLGQGPEFLTYFQNEAQLEKSRLLSDRFSAERPKGSFSTLEIQRTEQGDSAMYLCASSKQGASNQPQHFGDGTRLSIL.

The table lists this clonotype with many counts. The genes are TRBV7-8 and TRBJ2-1; no definite D call. This CDR3 is built from 16 residues. Germline values: CDR1 SGHVS, CDR2 FQNEAQ. The germline V and J ends were trimmed by 7 bases and 1 base, with 17 bases remaining between them. CDR3 nucleotides: TGTGCCAGCATCCGACGACGAAGGGATTCCTACAATGAGCAGTTCTTC. This translates into CASIRRRRDSYNEQFF.

This clonotype rates as medium-sized (0.01 to 0.1%). The chain is built from TRBV6-5 and TRBJ2-3; D is uncertain. The V gene lost 7 bases and the J gene lost 3 bases, with 17 bases spanning the gap. The CDR3 loop spans 15 amino acids. Germline values: CDR1 MNHEY, CDR2 SVGAGI. Here the CDR3 DNA reads TGTGCCAGCATGGCGGACCGGGTAGGGACAGATACGCAGTATTTT. This encodes CASMADRVGTDTQYF.

V usage is TRBV20-1 and J usage is TRBJ2-2; D perhaps matches TRBD1 (6 bases). V was shortened by 6 bases and J by 6 bases, with 20 bases between the two germline ends. CDR3 length: 15 amino acids. The germline V gene has CDR1 DFQATT and CDR2 SNEGSKA (reference sequence). The CDR3 DNA reads as TGCAGTGCCCTCCTCAGGGGCGCGGTCCCCGGGGAGCTGTTTTTT. Its protein is CSALLRGAVPGELFF.

This clonotype occurred a few times. V is TRBV7-7 and J is TRBJ2-5; D might be TRBD2 (6 bases). CDR3 length equals 15 residues. V was cut by 5 bases and J by 7 bases, with 20 bases left in between. Germline V CDR1 and CDR2: SSHAT, FNYEAQ (reference sequence). This CDR3 reads CASSQYSGTEGTQYF. CDR3 in DNA: TGTGCCAGCAGCCAGTACTCCGGGACGGAGGGGACCCAGTACTTC. Together with reference TRBV7-7 and TRBJ2-5, the CDR3 gives the full variable domain: GAGVSQSPRYKVTKRGQDVTLRCDPISSHATLYWYQQALGQGPEFLTYFNYEAQPDKSGLPSDRFSAERPEGSISTLTIQRTEQRDSAMYRCASSQYSGTEGTQYFGPGTRLLVL.

This clonotype was seen only once. Given a much more abundant clone one base away, this may be a read error. This CDR3 reads CDSSGKETQYF. In DNA form, the CDR3 reads TGTGACAGCAGTGGGAAGGAAACCCAGTACTTC. The chain is built from TRBV6-2 or TRBV6-3 and TRBJ2-5, with unresolved D. Per the germline V gene, CDR1 is MNHEY and CDR2 is SVGEGT. The CDR3 runs to 11 residues.

In this sample, this clonotype turned up many times. The chain links TRBV5-1 to TRBJ2-5, with D unclear. The CDR3 is made up of 12 amino acids. V was pared by 3 bases and J by 5 bases, with 8 bases between. Germline-derived CDR1 and CDR2 are SGHRS and YFSETQ. In DNA form, the CDR3 reads TGCGCCAGCAGCTCCCAAGGGGAGACCCAGTACTTC. This codes for CASSSQGETQYF. The variable domain in full, completed from reference TRBV5-1 and TRBJ2-5, reads KAGVTQTPRYLIKTRGQQVTLSCSPISGHRSVSWYQQTPGQGLQFLFEYFSETQRNKGNFPGRFSGRQFSNSRSEMNVSTLELGDSALYLCASSSQGETQYFGPGTRLLVL.

By share of the sample, this clonotype is medium-sized (0.01 to 0.1%). This chain links TRBV12-3 or TRBV12-4 with TRBJ2-1; maybe TRBD1 (5 bases). V was clipped by 3 bases and J by 7 bases, with 16 bases between them. The CDR3 totals 15 residues. CDR3: CASSFATGLKNEQFF. CDR3 sequence (DNA): TGTGCCAGCAGTTTCGCCACAGGCTTAAAAAATGAGCAGTTCTTC.

This clonotype is deemed medium-sized (0.01 to 0.1%). The rearrangement uses TRBV10-3 and TRBJ2-3; perhaps TRBD2 as D (5 bases). Deletions cut 10 bases from V and 4 bases from J, with 15 bases between. The CDR3 has 13 amino acids. Per the germline V gene, CDR1 is ENHRY and CDR2 is SYGVKD. CDR3 nucleotide sequence: TGTGCCACCATAAGAGGGTTAGCAGATACGCAGTATTTT. Its translation: CATIRGLADTQYF.

V and J are TRBV4-2 and TRBJ1-1; 8 nucleotides align to TRBD1. After removal of 1 base from V and 1 base from J, the junction contained 5 bases not matched to a gene. This CDR3 has 16 residues. The V gene's germline CDR1 is LGHNA and CDR2 YNFKEQ. Written as DNA, the CDR3 is TGTGCCAGCAGCCAAGGACAGGACAGGGAGAACACTGAAGCTTTCTTT. Amino acids: CASSQGQDRENTEAFF.

Sample share makes this clonotype medium-sized. The J gene is TRBJ2-1, the V gene TRBV6-6, with 11 nucleotides matching TRBD2. V shed 2 bases and J 6 bases; nucleotides not matched to a gene: 3. The CDR3 contains 15 residues. Germline CDR1 reads MNHNY; CDR2 reads SVGAGI (reference sequence). CDR3 sequence: CASSYRLAGFNEQFF. CDR3 sequence (DNA): TGTGCCAGCAGTTACCGACTAGCGGGGTTCAATGAGCAGTTCTTC.

This clonotype is medium-sized. The chain uses TRBV29-1 and TRBJ2-1; D tentatively reads TRBD1 or TRBD2 (6 bases each). This CDR3 is 12 amino acids long. V lost 6 bases, J lost 2 bases, and 8 bases lay in between. Germline V CDR1 and CDR2: SQVTM, ANQGSEA. CDR3 nucleotide sequence: TGCAGCGTAAGGGGGGCCTACAATGAGCAGTTCTTC. It encodes CSVRGAYNEQFF.

This clonotype was counted a few times. The V call is TRBV19, the J call TRBJ1-2, with D possibly being TRBD1 (6 bases). The V end lost 2 bases, the J end lost 4 bases, and 14 bases lay between the germline ends. The CDR3 has 15 amino acids. Per germline, CDR1 LNHDA and CDR2 SQIVND (reference sequence). The CDR3 sequence is CASSIIWQGTYGYTF. CDR3 sequence (DNA): TGTGCCAGTAGTATAATCTGGCAGGGGACCTATGGCTACACCTTC.